This T cell receptor (beta chain) is drawn from a study of blood T cell repertoires in COVID-19. Study at large: The United States, Italy and Spain supplied acute and convalescent COVID-19 samples. PBMCs, B-cell-depleted T cells, or T cells provided the cDNA or gDNA that made up the material.

CDR3 size: 13 residues. J gave up 3 bases and V 10 bases, and 4 bases lay outside the gene matches. The germline V gene has CDR1 WNHNN and CDR2 SYGVQD (reference sequence). This clone showed up just once. Study processing details: Amplification from reference gene primers served as the basis for estimated nucleated cell counts. TCRdb keeps only in-frame clones here, not all; method: immunoSEQ multiplex PCR. The V and J calls and the clone size are those of that table, but D and trimming were determined from the DNA. Of about 55,000 clones in the sample, approximately 89% were seen once. This rearrangement joins TRBV10-1 to TRBJ2-3; 10 bases match TRBD2. Material for sequencing was peripheral blood. The clonotype comes from a human donor in a cohort sampled during active COVID-19. CDR3 loop: CATALAGTDTQYF. CDR3 in DNA: TGCGCCACGGCACTAGCGGGAACAGATACGCAGTATTTT.